Each of the 24 T cell receptor beta chains below was sequenced from the same sample in a study of early T cells in non-severe SARS-CoV-2 infection. TCRdb recomputed calls from the 5' RACE reads with MiXCR, one row per CDR3 protein. The sample carries roughly 28,000 distinct CDR3 sequences, roughly 4.2% recorded once. The sequenced sample consisted of whole blood. All receptors derive from an adult who was a healthcare worker with PCR-confirmed SARS-CoV-2 infection or an uninfected control (not recorded which).

This clonotype came up many times. The chain links TRBV12-3 or TRBV12-4 to TRBJ2-1; 13 positions agree with TRBD2. This CDR3 spans 16 amino acids. Trimming at V came to 5 bases and at J to 6 bases, leaving 7 bases not matched to a gene. The CDR3 nucleotides are TGTGCCAGCAGTCCTCCGGGACTAGCGGGGAGCAATGAGCAGTTCTTC. This codes for CASSPPGLAGSNEQFF.

This clonotype was seen many times. This chain connects TRBV4-1 to TRBJ1-3; D unclear. CDR1 is MGHRA and CDR2 is YSYEKL in the germline V gene. V was trimmed by 1 base and J by 0 bases, leaving 7 bases between them. The CDR3 totals 15 residues. Written as DNA, the CDR3 is TGCGCCAGCAGCCAAGTATACAGCTCTGGAAACACCATATATTTT. This translates into CASSQVYSSGNTIYF.

V usage is TRBV5-4 and J usage is TRBJ2-3, with 10 bases matching TRBD2. From germline, CDR1 is SGHNT and CDR2 YYREEE (reference sequence). With V trimmed by 4 bases and J by 0 bases, 2 bases remained unmatched. This CDR3 has 15 amino acids. CDR3 sequence: CASSKTSGSTDTQYF. The CDR3 DNA is TGTGCCAGCAGCAAGACTAGCGGGAGCACAGATACGCAGTATTTT.

This clonotype has ten or more counts. This chain links TRBV10-1 with TRBJ2-1; 10 positions match TRBD2. With 5 bases clipped from V and 3 bases from J, the junction kept 4 bases outside the gene matches. CDR1 WNHNN and CDR2 SYGVQD come from the germline V gene (reference sequence). CDR3 length: 15 residues. The CDR3 DNA is TGCGCCAGCAGTCCTCTAGCGGGGGACTACAATGAGCAGTTCTTC. Its translation: CASSPLAGDYNEQFF.

This clonotype was counted a few times. The V gene is TRBV9, the J gene TRBJ2-7; TRBD2 agrees at 7 bases. The CDR3 sequence is 16 residues long. With 4 bases clipped from V and 0 bases from J, the junction kept 10 bases outside the gene matches. Germline assignment: CDR1 SGDLS and CDR2 YYNGEE. The CDR3 bases are TGTGCCAGCAGCTCCCTCGAGCGGGAAAGCTCCTACGAGCAGTACTTC. Amino acid sequence: CASSSLERESSYEQYF.

The sample holds many counts of this clonotype. The rearrangement joins TRBV6-2 or TRBV6-3 to TRBJ1-2, with D perhaps TRBD1 (6 bases). The germline gives CDR1 MNHEY, CDR2 SVGEGT. Trimming cost V 6 bases and J 3 bases, with 17 bases left between them. The CDR3 is made up of 15 amino acids. CDR3 nucleotide sequence: TGTGCCAGCAGCTACAGGGTACCGATCGACTATGGCTACACCTTC. Translated: CASSYRVPIDYGYTF.

Within the sample, this clonotype is medium-sized (0.01 to 0.1%). This sequence joins TRBV29-1 and TRBJ1-1, with 10 bases matching TRBD1. V lost 6 bases, J lost 4 bases, and 5 bases stayed unmatched. This CDR3 region has 13 residues. Germline V gene lookup returns CDR1 SQVTM and CDR2 ANQGSEA. The CDR3 DNA is TGCAGCGTAAGGACAGGGGGTGGCACTGAAGCTTTCTTT. As protein: CSVRTGGGTEAFF. The full variable domain, in which reference TRBV29-1 and TRBJ1-1 provide the parts outside the CDR3, is SAVISQKPSRDICQRGTSLTIQCQVDSQVTMMFWYRQQPGQSLTLIATANQGSEATYESGFVIDKFPISRPNLTFSTLTVSNMSPEDSSIYLCSVRTGGGTEAFFGQGTRLTVV.

The J gene is TRBJ2-1, the V gene TRBV5-5; D is undetermined. The length of the CDR3 is 15 residues. The germline V and J ends were trimmed by 0 bases and 0 bases, with 7 bases remaining between them. CDR1 and CDR2 (germline): SGHKS, YYEKEE (reference sequence). In nucleotides, the CDR3 is TGTGCCAGCAGCTTGGGTGGAAGCTCCTACAATGAGCAGTTCTTC. This sequence encodes CASSLGGSSYNEQFF.

The chain combines TRBV10-3 with TRBJ2-2; TRBD1 agrees at 9 bases. CDR3 size: 15 residues. Germline V gives CDR1 ENHRY, CDR2 SYGVKD. The V segment lost 6 bases and the J segment 0 bases; nucleotides outside the gene matches: 2. In DNA, the CDR3 is TGTGCCATCAGGAGGGACAGGGCGAACACCGGGGAGCTGTTTTTT. It yields the protein CAIRRDRANTGELFF.

This clonotype was observed at least ten times. V is TRBV5-8 and J is TRBJ2-7, with D hard to call. V shed 2 bases and J shed 5 bases, with 11 bases lying between them. The CDR3 loop spans 13 amino acids. CDR1 is SGHTS, CDR2 YDEGEE, per germline. The CDR3 bases are TGTGCCAGCAGCTTTGGGTACAGCGACGAGCAGTACTTC. It specifies CASSFGYSDEQYF. Drawing the rest from reference TRBV5-8 and TRBJ2-7, the complete variable domain is EAGVTQSPTHLIKTRGQQATLRCSPISGHTSVYWYQQALGLGLQFLLWYDEGEERNRGNFPPRFSGRQFPNYSSELNVNALELEDSALYLCASSFGYSDEQYFGPGTRLTVT.

This clonotype was seen ten or more times. This CDR3 is CASTGRTGELFF. Here the CDR3 DNA reads TGTGCCAGTACGGGGAGGACCGGGGAGCTGTTTTTT. The J gene is TRBJ2-2, the V gene TRBV12-3 or TRBV12-4; D may be TRBD2 (6 bases). V gave up 9 bases and J gave up 5 bases, with 10 bases separating them. This CDR3 region has 12 residues.

This clonotype was seen ten or more times. The chain has TRBV3-1 and TRBJ1-2; TRBD1 matches 12 bases. Trimming took 1 base from V and 2 from J; bases not matched to a gene: 5. Germline V lookup: CDR1 LGHDT, CDR2 YNNKEL (reference sequence). There are 17 residues in the CDR3. This CDR3 reads CASSQVGQGASNYGYTF. In nucleotides, the CDR3 is TGTGCCAGCAGCCAAGTGGGACAGGGGGCATCAAACTATGGCTACACCTTC.

Ten or more counts support this clonotype. This rearrangement joins TRBV12-3 or TRBV12-4 to TRBJ2-7; D ambiguous. The CDR3 has 15 amino acids. The V end lost 3 bases, the J end lost 0 bases, and 12 bases lay between the germline ends. The CDR3 protein is CASSFPGRSSYEQYF. In DNA form, the CDR3 reads TGTGCCAGCAGTTTCCCGGGCCGGAGCTCCTACGAGCAGTACTTC.

The table lists this clonotype with many counts. The chain couples TRBV28 to TRBJ2-3; D unclear. Germline loops: CDR1 MDHEN, CDR2 SYDVKM. CDR3 length: 12 amino acids. V was cut by 7 bases and J by 0 bases, with 5 bases left in between. The CDR3, as DNA: TGTGCCAGCATGGTCAGCACAGATACGCAGTATTTT. Translating it yields CASMVSTDTQYF. The full variable domain, completed using reference TRBV28 and TRBJ2-3, is DVKVTQSSRYLVKRTGEKVFLECVQDMDHENMFWYRQDPGLGLRLIYFSYDVKMKEKGDIPEGYSVSREKKERFSLILESASTNQTSMYLCASMVSTDTQYFGPGTRLTVL.

This clonotype was picked up many times. The V gene is TRBV20-1, the J gene TRBJ1-2, with D perhaps TRBD1 (6 bases). Trimming pared 4 bases from V and 4 bases from J, leaving 7 bases between. The CDR3 extends over 11 amino acids. Looked up from germline, CDR1 is DFQATT and CDR2 is SNEGSKA (reference sequence). The CDR3 spells CSAIQGYGYTF. The CDR3, as DNA: TGCAGTGCTATACAGGGCTATGGCTACACCTTC.

The rearrangement joins TRBV5-4 to TRBJ1-6; 9 nucleotides agree with TRBD1. The V segment lost 0 bases and the J segment 9 bases; nucleotides outside the gene matches: 1. The CDR3 runs to 14 residues. Germline V gene data show CDR1 as SGHNT and CDR2 as YYREEE (reference sequence). The CDR3 region is CASSLGTGVSPLHF. The CDR3 nucleotides are TGTGCCAGCAGCTTGGGGACAGGGGTTTCACCCCTCCACTTT. The variable domain in full, with the rest retrieved from reference TRBV5-4 and TRBJ1-6, is ETGVTQSPTHLIKTRGQQVTLRCSSQSGHNTVSWYQQALGQGPQFIFQYYREEENGRGNFPPRFSGLQFPNYSSELNVNALELDDSALYLCASSLGTGVSPLHFGNGTRLTVT.

This clonotype came up a few times. This chain connects TRBV7-9 to TRBJ1-4; weak D call: TRBD1 (5 bases). The V end was cut by 0 bases, the J end by 4 bases, with 12 bases between. The V gene's germline CDR1 is SEHNR and CDR2 FQNEAQ (reference sequence). The CDR3 has 16 amino acids. The CDR3 protein is CASSLAGPKSNEKLFF. The CDR3, as DNA: TGTGCCAGCAGCTTAGCGGGACCCAAGAGTAATGAAAAACTGTTTTTT.

There are many counts of this clonotype. The chain is built from TRBV10-3 and TRBJ1-3, with D uncertain. The germline V and J ends were trimmed by 3 bases and 0 bases, with 6 bases remaining between them. The germline gives CDR1 ENHRY, CDR2 SYGVKD. The CDR3 has 14 residues. This CDR3 reads CAISDQNSGNTIYF. The CDR3 region has the DNA TGTGCCATCAGTGATCAGAACTCTGGAAACACCATATATTTT.

This clonotype was found many times. V and J are TRBV18 and TRBJ2-1, with D maybe TRBD2 (6 bases). Germline V CDR1 and CDR2: KGHSH, LQKENI. Trimming took off 2 bases at V and 0 bases at J, with 11 bases between the two ends. The CDR3 runs 16 residues. The chain's CDR3 is CASSPFGGSSYNEQFF. The DNA for the CDR3 is TGTGCCAGCTCACCATTCGGGGGTAGCTCCTACAATGAGCAGTTCTTC.

This clonotype was seen at least ten times. The chain employs TRBV6-6 and TRBJ2-7, with 7 nucleotides matching TRBD2. Germline V gene sequence: CDR1 MNHNY, CDR2 SVGAGI (reference sequence). The CDR3 spans 12 residues. V trimming: 4 bases; J trimming: 6 bases; junction bases outside the gene matches: 3. CDR3 protein: CASSSREGEQYF. In DNA, the CDR3 is TGTGCCAGCAGTTCCAGGGAGGGCGAGCAGTACTTC.

There are many counts of this clonotype. This chain connects TRBV9 to TRBJ2-3; a possible D gene is TRBD2 (6 bases). Germline V gene sequence: CDR1 SGDLS, CDR2 YYNGEE. The CDR3 totals 16 residues. V lost 2 bases and J 0 bases, leaving 13 bases between the germline ends. The CDR3 spells CASSVTSSSSTDTQYF. The CDR3 DNA reads TGTGCCAGCAGCGTTACTAGCTCATCTAGCACAGATACGCAGTATTTT. Full variable domain (missing parts from reference TRBV9 and TRBJ2-3): DSGVTQTPKHLITATGQRVTLRCSPRSGDLSVYWYQQSLDQGLQFLIQYYNGEERAKGNILERFSAQQFPDLHSELNLSSLELGDSALYFCASSVTSSSSTDTQYFGPGTRLTVL.

This clonotype was seen at least ten times. The chain couples TRBV12-3 or TRBV12-4 to TRBJ1-1, with D perhaps matching TRBD1 (5 bases). The CDR3 sequence is 14 residues long. Trimming cost V 6 bases and J 4 bases, with 15 bases left between them. The CDR3: CASSHRTVITEAFF. In nucleotides, the CDR3 is TGTGCCAGCAGCCACAGGACGGTTATCACTGAAGCTTTCTTT.

This clonotype was recorded many times. V gene TRBV29-1 combines with J gene TRBJ1-4; 8 bases are shared with TRBD1. This CDR3 spans 11 amino acids. In germline, CDR1 is SQVTM, CDR2 ANQGSEA. The junction had 5 bases not matched to a gene; V was cut back by 3 bases and J by 14 bases. CDR3 nucleotides: TGCAGCGTTGAGGACAGGGAGATCCTGTTTTTT. Translation: CSVEDREILFF. Combining the CDR3 with reference TRBV29-1 and TRBJ1-4 gives the whole variable domain SAVISQKPSRDICQRGTSLTIQCQVDSQVTMMFWYRQQPGQSLTLIATANQGSEATYESGFVIDKFPISRPNLTFSTLTVSNMSPEDSSIYLCSVEDREILFFGSGTQLSVL.

This clonotype occurred many times. This rearrangement joins TRBV6-2 or TRBV6-3 to TRBJ2-4; maybe TRBD1 (7 bases). CDR1 MNHEY and CDR2 SVGEGT come from the germline V gene. CDR3 size: 15 residues. V dropped 8 bases and J dropped 7 bases, with 21 bases sitting between them. The CDR3 region has the DNA TGTGCCAGCCACAGGGGTTTATTCAGCGGGAACATTCAGTACTTC. This encodes CASHRGLFSGNIQYF.